This TCR beta chain was retrieved from a study of technical replicates of blood from a few donors. Measured with immunoSEQ multiplex PCR; TCRdb has only the in-frame clones, and not every one. Of roughly 60,000 clones listed, roughly 91% were seen once; the top ten hold about 3.9%. This CDR3 is built from 15 residues. Per the germline V gene, CDR1 is KGHSH and CDR2 is LQKENI. V dropped 7 bases and J dropped 8 bases, with 20 bases sitting between them. A single count supports this clone. The chain has TRBV18 and TRBJ1-4; D possibly corresponds to TRBD1 (5 bases). Material: PBMCs. This receptor was identified in a human donor in good health. Some clones in this sample may be carry-over from other donors' samples. This CDR3 reads CASCDDRGRGEKLFF. CDR3 sequence (DNA): TGTGCCAGCTGCGACGACCGGGGGAGGGGAGAAAAACTGTTTTTT.